What follows are 17 T cell receptor beta chains derived from one specimen sequenced in a study of vaccination effects on CD4 cells after COVID-19. In the ViraFEST assay, antigen-specific CD4+ clonotypes were identified by expansion after peptide-pool stimulation. At the end of around 11 days of culture, CD4+ T cells were isolated. None of these healthy vaccinees had been infected with SARS-CoV-2 before vaccination. Their recognized antigens are unknown. Assay used: immunoSEQ multiplex PCR; TCRdb lists only in-frame clones, some missing. This sample has tens of thousands of clones; around two thirds occur once, and the top ten carry approximately 12%. The sample here was CD4+ T cells from PBMCs cultured with HCoV-OC43 spike peptides, taken before COVID-19 vaccination. The subset here: HCoV-OC43 spike overlapping peptide pool stimulation. The source is a human donor who received a COVID-19 vaccine.

J is TRBJ2-5 and V is TRBV5-1; TRBD2 matches at 10 bases. Germline V gives CDR1 SGHRS, CDR2 YFSETQ. With V trimmed by 0 bases and J by 3 bases, 8 bases remained unmatched. CDR3 length: 17 residues. CDR3 in DNA: TGCGCCAGCAGCTTGGTATTAGCGGGGGGTCCGGAAGAGACCCAGTACTTC. Amino acids: CASSLVLAGGPEETQYF.

The chain combines TRBV7-8 with TRBJ2-1; no firm D call. The CDR3 extends over 15 amino acids. The germline V gene has CDR1 SGHVS and CDR2 FQNEAQ. With 1 base removed from V and 3 bases from J, the gap between germline ends came to 10 bases. CDR3 amino acids: CASSLGLNVYNEQFF. CDR3 nucleotides: TGTGCCAGCAGCTTAGGGCTAAATGTCTACAATGAGCAGTTCTTC.

The rearrangement joins TRBV2 to TRBJ2-1, with 9 bases aligning to TRBD2. CDR3 length: 13 amino acids. Germline V CDR1 and CDR2: SNHLY, FYNNEI. The J segment lost 12 bases and the V segment lost 4 bases, leaving 7 bases of the junction unmatched. The CDR3 here is CASSGRLAVAQFF. The DNA for the CDR3 is TGTGCCAGCAGTGGGCGACTAGCGGTGGCGCAGTTCTTC.

This sequence joins TRBV7-9 and TRBJ1-5; D is perhaps TRBD1 (5 bases). Trimming left V 2 bases short and J 3 bases short, with 8 bases between. Germline CDR1 is SEHNR and CDR2 is FQNEAQ (reference sequence). The CDR3 runs 14 residues. CDR3 sequence: CASSLRGANQPQHF. CDR3 DNA: TGTGCCAGCAGCTTAAGAGGGGCCAATCAGCCCCAGCATTTT.

The V gene is TRBV5-1, the J gene TRBJ1-2, with 7 nucleotides matching TRBD1. The CDR3 is 15 residues long. The germline V gene has CDR1 SGHRS and CDR2 YFSETQ. V shed 4 bases, J shed 4 bases, and the junction held 10 bases outside the gene matches. CDR3 amino acids: CASSIRQGFLYGYTF. The CDR3, as DNA: TGCGCCAGCAGCATAAGACAGGGCTTCCTCTATGGCTACACCTTC.

J is TRBJ1-1 and V is TRBV6-1; D not resolved. Germline V lookup: CDR1 MNHNS, CDR2 SASEGT. CDR3 length: 13 residues. V was pared by 3 bases and J by 5 bases, with 10 bases between. The CDR3, as DNA: TGTGCCAGCAGTGAGTGGGGTATAACTGAAGCTTTCTTT. Its protein is CASSEWGITEAFF.

The chain has TRBV6-5 and TRBJ1-2; no firm D call. Deletions cut 7 bases from V and 0 bases from J, with 9 bases between. The CDR3 has 13 amino acids. Germline assignment: CDR1 MNHEY and CDR2 SVGAGI. CDR3 loop: CASTPPANYGYTF. CDR3 coding DNA: TGTGCCAGCACCCCTCCGGCTAACTATGGCTACACCTTC.

The sample holds a few counts of this clone. CDR3 in amino acids: CASQGDSYEQYF. The CDR3 coding sequence is TGTGCCAGCCAAGGGGACTCCTACGAGCAGTACTTC. This chain connects TRBV2 to TRBJ2-7; TRBD1 might be the D (5 bases). The germline V gene has CDR1 SNHLY and CDR2 FYNNEI. This CDR3 spans 12 amino acids. The V end lost 8 bases, the J end lost 0 bases, and 8 bases lay between the germline ends.

The chain recombines TRBV10-3 with TRBJ1-4; no reliable D call. The CDR3 has 14 amino acids. The V gene's germline CDR1 is ENHRY and CDR2 SYGVKD. V was shortened by 6 bases and J by 0 bases, with 8 bases between the two germline ends. The CDR3 region is CAISRQATNEKLFF. In nucleotides, the CDR3 is TGTGCCATCAGCAGACAAGCAACTAATGAAAAACTGTTTTTT.

This clone showed up just once. V and J are TRBV18 and TRBJ2-7; D perhaps matches TRBD2 (5 bases). The CDR3 has 16 residues. Trimming removed 6 bases from V and 3 bases from J, with 21 bases in between. From germline, CDR1 is KGHSH and CDR2 LQKENI. The CDR3 region is CASSIRGLPVNYEQYF. The CDR3 region has the DNA TGTGCCAGCTCCATCCGGGGTCTCCCGGTTAACTACGAGCAGTACTTC.

This clone appeared a single time. The chain recombines TRBV30 with TRBJ1-2; 7 bases are a match to TRBD1. V lost 3 bases and J lost 7; bases outside the gene matches: 11. The CDR3 consists of 14 residues. Per the germline V gene, CDR1 is GTSNPN and CDR2 is SVGIG (reference sequence). CDR3 DNA: TGTGCCTGGAGACACCGGGACAGATCTATTGGCTACACCTTC. Translating gives CAWRHRDRSIGYTF.

This chain joins TRBV25-1 and TRBJ1-1; 7 bases align to TRBD1. With V trimmed by 3 bases and J by 5 bases, 6 bases remained unmatched. Germline loops: CDR1 MGHDK, CDR2 SYGVNS. The CDR3 consists of 14 residues. CDR3 sequence: CASSDYRGRTEAFF. The CDR3 DNA follows: TGTGCCAGCAGTGACTACAGGGGTCGGACTGAAGCTTTCTTT.

The V call is TRBV5-4, the J call TRBJ2-2, with TRBD2 as a possible D gene (5 bases). V shed 5 bases and J shed 6 bases, with 23 bases lying between them. The germline gives CDR1 SGHNT, CDR2 YYREEE (reference sequence). This CDR3 comprises 17 residues. The CDR3 sequence: CASSKNFGDRGSGELFF. The CDR3 bases are TGTGCCAGCAGTAAGAATTTCGGGGATCGGGGTTCCGGGGAGCTGTTTTTT.

The CDR3 loop is CASSLNRGRETQYF. Here the CDR3 DNA reads TGCGCCAGCAGCTTGAACAGGGGGCGGGAGACCCAGTACTTC. V usage is TRBV5-1 and J usage is TRBJ2-5; 9 bases line up with TRBD1. This CDR3 is 14 amino acids long. CDR1 and CDR2 from the germline V gene are SGHRS and YFSETQ. After removal of 1 base from V and 5 bases from J, the junction contained 3 bases not matched to a gene.

The chain couples TRBV7-9 to TRBJ1-1, with 9 bases that match TRBD1. The length of the CDR3 is 15 residues. Germline CDR1 is SEHNR and CDR2 is FQNEAQ (reference sequence). The V and J ends lost 5 bases and 6 bases, in that order; junction bases with no gene match: 10. In nucleotides, the CDR3 is TGTGCCAGCAGCCTTTCCGGGACAGGGTCAGCTGAAGCTTTCTTT. It codes for CASSLSGTGSAEAFF.

This rearrangement joins TRBV5-1 to TRBJ2-1; 10 nucleotides agree with TRBD1. V lost 0 bases and J lost 11; bases outside the gene matches: 2. CDR1 SGHRS and CDR2 YFSETQ come from the germline V gene. This CDR3 has 13 amino acids. In DNA, the CDR3 is TGCGCCAGCAGCTTGGGGACAGGGGGTAAGCAGTTCTTC. Residues: CASSLGTGGKQFF.

The chain carries TRBV6-4 and TRBJ2-3; 15 positions match TRBD2. This CDR3 comprises 15 residues. J gave up 4 bases and V 4 bases, and 0 bases lay outside the gene matches. From germline, CDR1 is MRHNA and CDR2 SNTAGT. This CDR3 reads CASSGTSGGADTQYF. The CDR3 DNA sequence: TGTGCCAGCAGTGGGACTAGCGGGGGGGCAGATACGCAGTATTTT.